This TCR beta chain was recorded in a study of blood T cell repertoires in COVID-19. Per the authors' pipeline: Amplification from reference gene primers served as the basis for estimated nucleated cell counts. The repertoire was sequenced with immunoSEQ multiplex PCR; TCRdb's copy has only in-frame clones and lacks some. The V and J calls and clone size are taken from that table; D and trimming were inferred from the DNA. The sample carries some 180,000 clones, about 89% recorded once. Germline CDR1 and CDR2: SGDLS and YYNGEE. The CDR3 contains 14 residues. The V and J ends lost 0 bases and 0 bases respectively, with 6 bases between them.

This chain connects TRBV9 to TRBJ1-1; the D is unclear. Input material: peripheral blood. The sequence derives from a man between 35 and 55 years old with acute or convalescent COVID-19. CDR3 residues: CASSVGPVNTEAFF. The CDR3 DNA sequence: TGTGCCAGCAGCGTAGGTCCGGTGAACACTGAAGCTTTCTTT. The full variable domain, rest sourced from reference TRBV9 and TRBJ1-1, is DSGVTQTPKHLITATGQRVTLRCSPRSGDLSVYWYQQSLDQGLQFLIQYYNGEERAKGNILERFSAQQFPDLHSELNLSSLELGDSALYFCASSVGPVNTEAFFGQGTRLTVV.